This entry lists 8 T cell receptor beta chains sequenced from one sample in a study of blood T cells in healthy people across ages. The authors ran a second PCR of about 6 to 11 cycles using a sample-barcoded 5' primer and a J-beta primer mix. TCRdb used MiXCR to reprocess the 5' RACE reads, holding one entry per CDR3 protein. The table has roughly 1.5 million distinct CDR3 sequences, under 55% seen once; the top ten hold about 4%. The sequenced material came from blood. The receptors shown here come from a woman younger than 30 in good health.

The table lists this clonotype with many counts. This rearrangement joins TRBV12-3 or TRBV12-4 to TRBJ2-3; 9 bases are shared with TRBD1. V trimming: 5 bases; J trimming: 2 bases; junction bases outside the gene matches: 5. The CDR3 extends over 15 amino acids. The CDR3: CASSRGTGYTDTQYF. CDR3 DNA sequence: TGTGCCAGCAGTCGCGGGACAGGGTACACAGATACGCAGTATTTT.

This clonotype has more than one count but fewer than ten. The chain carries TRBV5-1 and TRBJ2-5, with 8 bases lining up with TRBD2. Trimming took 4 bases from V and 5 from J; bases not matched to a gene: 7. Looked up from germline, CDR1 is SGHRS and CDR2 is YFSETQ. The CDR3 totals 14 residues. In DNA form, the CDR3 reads TGCGCCAGCAGCACGGGACTAGGGGGTGAGACCCAGTACTTC. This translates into CASSTGLGGETQYF.

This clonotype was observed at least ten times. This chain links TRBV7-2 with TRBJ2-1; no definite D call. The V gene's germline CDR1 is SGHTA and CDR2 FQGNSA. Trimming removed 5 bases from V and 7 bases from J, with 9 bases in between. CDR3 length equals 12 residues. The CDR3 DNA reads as TGTGCCAGCAGCCCGGCTAGTAATGAGCAGTTCTTC. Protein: CASSPASNEQFF.

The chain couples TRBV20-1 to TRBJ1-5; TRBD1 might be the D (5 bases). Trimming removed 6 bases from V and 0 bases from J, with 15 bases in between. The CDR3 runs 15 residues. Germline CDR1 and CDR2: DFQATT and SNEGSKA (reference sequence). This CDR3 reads CSAPGGDYSNQPQHF. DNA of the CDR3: TGCAGTGCCCCCGGGGGGGACTATAGCAATCAGCCCCAGCATTTT.

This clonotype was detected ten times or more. The chain's CDR3 is CASSSQGTDTQYF. CDR3 DNA sequence: TGTGCCAGCAGCTCTCAGGGCACAGATACGCAGTATTTT. The J gene is TRBJ2-3, the V gene TRBV11-2, with no clear D. CDR1 is SGHAT and CDR2 is FQNNGV in the germline V gene. With 4 bases removed from V and 1 base from J, the gap between germline ends came to 6 bases. The CDR3 length is 13 residues.

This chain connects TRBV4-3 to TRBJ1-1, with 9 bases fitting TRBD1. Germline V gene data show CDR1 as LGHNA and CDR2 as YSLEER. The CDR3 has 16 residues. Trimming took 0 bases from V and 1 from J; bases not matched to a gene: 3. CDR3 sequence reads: CASSQDGTGPNTEAFF. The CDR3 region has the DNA TGCGCCAGCAGCCAAGACGGGACAGGGCCGAACACTGAAGCTTTCTTT.

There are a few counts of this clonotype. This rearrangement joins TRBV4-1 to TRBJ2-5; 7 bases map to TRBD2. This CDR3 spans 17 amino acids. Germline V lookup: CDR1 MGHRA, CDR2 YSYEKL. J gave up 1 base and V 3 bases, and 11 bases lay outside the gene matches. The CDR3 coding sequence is TGCGCCAGCAGCCATTCCAGCGGACTAGTCTTCCAAGAGACCCAGTACTTC. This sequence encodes CASSHSSGLVFQETQYF.

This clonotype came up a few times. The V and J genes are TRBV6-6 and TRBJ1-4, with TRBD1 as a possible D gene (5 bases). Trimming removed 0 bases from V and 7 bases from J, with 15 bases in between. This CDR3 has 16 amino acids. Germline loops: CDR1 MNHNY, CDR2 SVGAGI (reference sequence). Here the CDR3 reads CASSYSPTGPAEKLFF. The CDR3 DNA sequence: TGTGCCAGCAGTTACTCGCCCACGGGACCCGCTGAAAAACTGTTTTTT.